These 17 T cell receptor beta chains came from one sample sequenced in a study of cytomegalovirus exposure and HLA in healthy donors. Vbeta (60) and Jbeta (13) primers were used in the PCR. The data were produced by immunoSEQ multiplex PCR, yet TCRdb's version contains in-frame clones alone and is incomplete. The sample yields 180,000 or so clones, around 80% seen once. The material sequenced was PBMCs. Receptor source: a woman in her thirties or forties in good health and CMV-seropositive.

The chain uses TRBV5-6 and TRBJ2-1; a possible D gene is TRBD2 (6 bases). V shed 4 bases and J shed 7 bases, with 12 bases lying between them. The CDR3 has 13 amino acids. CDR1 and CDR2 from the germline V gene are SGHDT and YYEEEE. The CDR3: CASSLGGRNEQFF. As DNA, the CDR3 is TGTGCCAGCAGCCTCGGGGGTAGGAATGAGCAGTTCTTC.

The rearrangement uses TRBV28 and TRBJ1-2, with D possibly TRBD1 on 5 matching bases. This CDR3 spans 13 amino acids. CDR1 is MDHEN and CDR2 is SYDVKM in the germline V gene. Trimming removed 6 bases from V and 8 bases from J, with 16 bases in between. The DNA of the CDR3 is TGTGCCAGCAGGAGACCCACAGGTGCGGGCTACACCTTC. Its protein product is CASRRPTGAGYTF.

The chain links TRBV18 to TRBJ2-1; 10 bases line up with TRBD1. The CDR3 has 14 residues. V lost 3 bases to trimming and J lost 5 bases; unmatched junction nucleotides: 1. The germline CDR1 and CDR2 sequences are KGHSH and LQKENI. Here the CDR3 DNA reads TGTGCCAGCTCACCCGGGACAGGGGACAATGAGCAGTTCTTC. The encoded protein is CASSPGTGDNEQFF.

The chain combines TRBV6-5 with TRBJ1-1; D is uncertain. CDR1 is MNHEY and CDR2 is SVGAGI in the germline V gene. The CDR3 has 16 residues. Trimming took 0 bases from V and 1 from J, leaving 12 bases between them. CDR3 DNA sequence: TGTGCCAGCAGTTACTCTTCGGTTGAACCGAACACTGAAGCTTTCTTT. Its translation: CASSYSSVEPNTEAFF.

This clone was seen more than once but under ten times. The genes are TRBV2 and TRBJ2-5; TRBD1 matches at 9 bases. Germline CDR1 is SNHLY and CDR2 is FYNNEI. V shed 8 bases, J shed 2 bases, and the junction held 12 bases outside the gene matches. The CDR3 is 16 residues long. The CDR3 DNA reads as TGTGCCAGCTTTGGGGACAGGGTTGCAGGGCAAGAGACCCAGTACTTC. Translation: CASFGDRVAGQETQYF.

CDR3 loop: CASRTQGIDIQYF. CDR3 nucleotide sequence: TGTGCCAGCAGGACACAGGGTATCGACATTCAGTACTTC. The chain employs TRBV2 and TRBJ2-4; a possible D gene is TRBD1 (6 bases). CDR1 is SNHLY and CDR2 is FYNNEI in the germline V gene. The CDR3 loop spans 13 amino acids. With 6 bases removed from V and 8 bases from J, the gap between germline ends came to 14 bases.

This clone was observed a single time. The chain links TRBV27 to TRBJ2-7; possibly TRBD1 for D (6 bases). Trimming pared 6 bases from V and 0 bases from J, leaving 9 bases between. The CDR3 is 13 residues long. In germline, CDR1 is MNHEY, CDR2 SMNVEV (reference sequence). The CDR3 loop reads CASSGTYSYEQYF. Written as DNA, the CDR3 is TGTGCCAGCAGCGGGACATACTCCTACGAGCAGTACTTC.

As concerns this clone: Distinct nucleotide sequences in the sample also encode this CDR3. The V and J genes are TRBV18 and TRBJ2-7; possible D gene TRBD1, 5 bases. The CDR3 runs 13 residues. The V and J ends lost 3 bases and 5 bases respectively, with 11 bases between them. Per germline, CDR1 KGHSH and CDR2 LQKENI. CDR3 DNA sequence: TGTGCCAGCTCACCCCGAACGACAGACGAGCAGTACTTC. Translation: CASSPRTTDEQYF.

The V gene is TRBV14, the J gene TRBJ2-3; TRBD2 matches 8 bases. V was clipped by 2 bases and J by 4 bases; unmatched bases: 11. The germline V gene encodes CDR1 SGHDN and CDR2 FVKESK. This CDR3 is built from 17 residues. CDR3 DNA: TGTGCCAGCAGCCAACGCGGGAGCGGGAGTTGGCCAGATACGCAGTATTTT. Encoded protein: CASSQRGSGSWPDTQYF.

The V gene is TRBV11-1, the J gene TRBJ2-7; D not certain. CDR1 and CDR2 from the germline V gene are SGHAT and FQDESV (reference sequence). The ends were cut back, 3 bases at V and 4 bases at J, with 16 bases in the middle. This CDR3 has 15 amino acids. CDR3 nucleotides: TGTGCCAGCAGCTTTTTCGGTAGCAGCCAGTACGAGCAGTACTTC. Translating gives CASSFFGSSQYEQYF.

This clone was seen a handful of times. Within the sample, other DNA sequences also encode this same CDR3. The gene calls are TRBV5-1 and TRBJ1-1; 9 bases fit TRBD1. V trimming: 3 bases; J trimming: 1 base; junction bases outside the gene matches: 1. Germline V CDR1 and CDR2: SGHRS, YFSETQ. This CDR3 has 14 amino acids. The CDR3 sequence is CASSWGQGNTEAFF. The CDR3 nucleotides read TGCGCCAGCAGCTGGGGACAGGGGAACACTGAAGCTTTCTTT.

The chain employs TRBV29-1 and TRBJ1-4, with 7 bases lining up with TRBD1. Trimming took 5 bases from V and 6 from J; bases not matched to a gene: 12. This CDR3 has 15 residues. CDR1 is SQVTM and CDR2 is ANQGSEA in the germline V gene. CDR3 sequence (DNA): TGCAGCGTTTATAAGAAGGGGGCCCTAGATGAAAAACTGTTTTTT. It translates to CSVYKKGALDEKLFF.

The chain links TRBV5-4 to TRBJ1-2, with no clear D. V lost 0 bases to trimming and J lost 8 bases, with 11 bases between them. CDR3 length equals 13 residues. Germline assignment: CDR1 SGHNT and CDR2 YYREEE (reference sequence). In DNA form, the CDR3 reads TGTGCCAGCAGCTTGGCAAGCCTCGAAGGCTACACCTTC. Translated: CASSLASLEGYTF.

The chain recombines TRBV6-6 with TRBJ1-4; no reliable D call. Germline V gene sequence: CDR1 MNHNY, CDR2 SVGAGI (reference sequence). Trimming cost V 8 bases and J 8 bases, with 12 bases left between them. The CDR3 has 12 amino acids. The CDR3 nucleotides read TGTGCCAGCCAAGAGGTTAGAGAAAAACTGTTTTTT. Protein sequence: CASQEVREKLFF.

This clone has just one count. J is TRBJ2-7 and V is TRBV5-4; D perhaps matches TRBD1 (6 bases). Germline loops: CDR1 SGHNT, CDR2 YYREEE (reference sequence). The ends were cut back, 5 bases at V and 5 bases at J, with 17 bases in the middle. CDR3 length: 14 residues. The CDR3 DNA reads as TGTGCCAGCAGTTCAGGGGACAACAGTCACGAGCAGTACTTC. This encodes CASSSGDNSHEQYF.

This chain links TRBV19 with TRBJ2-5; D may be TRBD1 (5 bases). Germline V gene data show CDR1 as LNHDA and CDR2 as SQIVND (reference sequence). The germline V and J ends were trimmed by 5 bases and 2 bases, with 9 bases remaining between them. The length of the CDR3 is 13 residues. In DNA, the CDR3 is TGTGCCAGTAGTCGGGCAGGGCAAGAGACCCAGTACTTC. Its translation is CASSRAGQETQYF.

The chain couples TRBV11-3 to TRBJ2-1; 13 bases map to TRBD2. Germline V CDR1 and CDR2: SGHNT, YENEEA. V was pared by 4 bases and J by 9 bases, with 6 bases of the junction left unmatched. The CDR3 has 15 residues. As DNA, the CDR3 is TGTGCCAGCAGCTCCCGGACTAGCGGGAGTAGTGAGCAGTTCTTC. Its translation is CASSSRTSGSSEQFF. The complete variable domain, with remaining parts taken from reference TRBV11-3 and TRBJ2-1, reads EAGVVQSPRYKIIEKKQPVAFWCNPISGHNTLYWYLQNLGQGPELLIRYENEEAVDDSQLPKDRFSAERLKGVDSTLKIQPAELGDSAVYLCASSSRTSGSSEQFFGPGTRLTVL.